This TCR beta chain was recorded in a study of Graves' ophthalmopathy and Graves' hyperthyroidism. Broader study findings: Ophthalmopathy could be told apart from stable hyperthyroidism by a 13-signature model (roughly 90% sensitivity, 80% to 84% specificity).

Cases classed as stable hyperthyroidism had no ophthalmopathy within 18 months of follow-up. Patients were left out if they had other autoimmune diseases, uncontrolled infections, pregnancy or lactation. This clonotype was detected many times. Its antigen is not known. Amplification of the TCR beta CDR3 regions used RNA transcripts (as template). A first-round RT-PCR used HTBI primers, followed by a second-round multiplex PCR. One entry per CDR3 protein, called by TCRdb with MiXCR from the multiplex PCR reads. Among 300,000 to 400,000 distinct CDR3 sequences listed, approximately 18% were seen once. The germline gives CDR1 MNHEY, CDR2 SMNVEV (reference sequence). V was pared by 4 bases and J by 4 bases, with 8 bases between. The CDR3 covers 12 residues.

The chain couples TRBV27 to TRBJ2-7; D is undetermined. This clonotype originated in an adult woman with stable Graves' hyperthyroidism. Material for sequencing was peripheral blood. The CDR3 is CASSSRPYEQYF. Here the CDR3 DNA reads TGTGCCAGCAGTTCCAGACCGTACGAGCAGTACTTC.